Presented here are 22 T cell receptor beta chains from one specimen sequenced in a study of shared clonotypes between healthy human individuals. Data came from immunoSEQ multiplex PCR; TCRdb stores just in-frame clones and leaves some out. The sample has roughly 380,000 clones; 96% are singletons. Sequencing was carried out using memory CD8+ T cells sorted from blood. Sample subset: CD45RO+ cells pooled with CCR7-negative TemRA cells. Receptors were obtained from a man aged 30 to 45 in good health.

The V and J genes are TRBV19 and TRBJ2-2; 10 bases map to TRBD2. V shed 8 bases, J shed 4 bases, and the junction held 10 bases outside the gene matches. The CDR3 extends over 16 amino acids. CDR1 is LNHDA and CDR2 is SQIVND in the germline V gene (reference sequence). The CDR3 nucleotides read TGTGCCAGTCGCCTACTAGCGGGAACGGGCACCGGGGAGCTGTTTTTT. It is translated as CASRLLAGTGTGELFF.

This CDR3 reads CASSDDLSQETQYF. CDR3 sequence (DNA): TGTGCCAGCAGTGATGACTTAAGTCAAGAGACCCAGTACTTC. This chain links TRBV6-5 with TRBJ2-5; D is ambiguous. V shed 5 bases and J shed 2 bases, with 12 bases lying between them. The CDR3 has 14 residues. Germline assignment: CDR1 MNHEY and CDR2 SVGAGI.

This clone showed up just once. J is TRBJ2-3 and V is TRBV6-5; D uncertain. The V and J ends lost 6 bases and 8 bases respectively, with 15 bases between them. The CDR3 sequence is 13 residues long. The germline V gene encodes CDR1 MNHEY and CDR2 SVGAGI. This CDR3 reads CASRPARFSTQYF. In DNA form, the CDR3 reads TGTGCCAGCAGACCTGCCCGGTTTAGTACGCAGTATTTT.

The chain recombines TRBV7-2 with TRBJ2-1; tentative D call: TRBD2 (6 bases). Germline assignment: CDR1 SGHTA and CDR2 FQGNSA. This CDR3 is 13 amino acids long. The V end lost 4 bases, the J end lost 4 bases, and 8 bases lay between the germline ends. The CDR3 spells CASSSTSYNEQFF. The CDR3 bases are TGTGCCAGCAGCTCGACTAGTTACAATGAGCAGTTCTTC.

This chain joins TRBV2 and TRBJ2-3, with 11 positions matching TRBD2. The CDR3 runs to 14 residues. V gave up 7 bases and J gave up 3 bases; unmatched junction bases: 3. CDR1 and CDR2 from the germline V gene are SNHLY and FYNNEI. CDR3 amino acids: CASKRLAGTDTQYF. The DNA for the CDR3 is TGTGCCAGCAAACGACTAGCGGGGACAGATACGCAGTATTTT.

This sequence joins TRBV18 and TRBJ1-3; D ambiguous. Germline V gene lookup returns CDR1 KGHSH and CDR2 LQKENI. CDR3 size: 12 residues. In DNA form, the CDR3 reads TGTCCCCACCGGGGTGTTGGAAACACCATATATTTT. This codes for CPHRGVGNTIYF.

The genes are TRBV7-8 and TRBJ2-7, with 11 bases fitting TRBD1. The CDR3 totals 16 residues. Looked up from germline, CDR1 is SGHVS and CDR2 is FQNEAQ. V gave up 5 bases and J gave up 0 bases; unmatched junction bases: 6. As DNA, the CDR3 is TGTGCCAGCAGCCCCCGCGGGACAGGGGGCTCCTACGAGCAGTACTTC. This codes for CASSPRGTGGSYEQYF.

V usage is TRBV30 and J usage is TRBJ2-7, with TRBD1 matching over 7 bases. Germline V gene sequence: CDR1 GTSNPN, CDR2 SVGIG (reference sequence). The CDR3 extends over 15 amino acids. V lost 1 base to trimming and J lost 0 bases; unmatched junction nucleotides: 6. CDR3 sequence (DNA): TGTGCCTGGAGTGCGGGACAGCGACTCTCCTACGAGCAGTACTTC. This codes for CAWSAGQRLSYEQYF.

The chain carries TRBV11-2 and TRBJ1-2; D unresolved. Germline lookup yields CDR1 SGHAT and CDR2 FQNNGV. Trimming left V 1 base short and J 7 bases short, with 13 bases between. The CDR3 loop spans 14 amino acids. CDR3 region: CASSLVGGRGGYTF. The DNA of the CDR3 is TGTGCCAGCAGCTTAGTCGGAGGGCGAGGTGGCTACACCTTC.

The chain has TRBV30 and TRBJ2-7, with a tentative D call TRBD2 (6 bases). Deletions cut 0 bases from V and 5 bases from J, with 17 bases between. The length of the CDR3 is 15 residues. Germline assignment: CDR1 GTSNPN and CDR2 SVGIG (reference sequence). CDR3 amino acids: CAWSVSPGTLDEQYF. As DNA, the CDR3 is TGTGCCTGGAGTGTGTCTCCCGGGACTCTGGACGAGCAGTACTTC.

Notes on this clone: This CDR3 is also generated by other DNA sequences in the sample. This chain joins TRBV5-1 and TRBJ2-1; weak D call: TRBD2 (5 bases). Trimming shortened V by 5 bases and J by 4 bases, and 10 bases separated the two germline ends. The length of the CDR3 is 13 residues. Germline CDR1 SGHRS, CDR2 YFSETQ. The CDR3 region has the DNA TGCGCCAGCAGTGGGAGCAGTTACAATGAGCAGTTCTTC. Protein sequence: CASSGSSYNEQFF.

The chain links TRBV7-9 to TRBJ2-3, with 13 bases that match TRBD2. Germline assignment: CDR1 SEHNR and CDR2 FQNEAQ (reference sequence). V was pared by 5 bases and J by 6 bases, with 5 bases of the junction left unmatched. This CDR3 region has 15 residues. The CDR3: CASSRLAGGGDTQYF. CDR3 nucleotides: TGTGCCAGCAGCCGACTAGCGGGAGGCGGGGATACGCAGTATTTT.

V gene TRBV6-5 combines with J gene TRBJ2-6; D is uncertain. Trimming took 0 bases from V and 0 from J, leaving 3 bases between them. This CDR3 comprises 15 residues. Germline V gene data show CDR1 as MNHEY and CDR2 as SVGAGI. The CDR3 loop is CASSYSYSGANVLTF. In nucleotides, the CDR3 is TGTGCCAGCAGTTACTCTTACTCTGGGGCCAACGTCCTGACTTTC.

This chain uses TRBV18 with TRBJ2-5; D remains ambiguous. The CDR3 loop spans 12 amino acids. With 5 bases removed from V and 5 bases from J, the gap between germline ends came to 9 bases. Germline assignment: CDR1 KGHSH and CDR2 LQKENI. CDR3 sequence (DNA): TGTGCCAGCTCAACGCTCCAGGAGACCCAGTACTTC. This translates into CASSTLQETQYF.

This chain links TRBV7-2 with TRBJ2-3; D remains unclear. The CDR3 runs 16 residues. Germline-derived CDR1 and CDR2 are SGHTA and FQGNSA. V lost 1 base to trimming and J lost 1 base, with 12 bases between them. This chain's CDR3 is CASSLVGASRTDTQYF. Written as DNA, the CDR3 is TGTGCCAGCAGCTTAGTTGGCGCTAGTCGCACAGATACGCAGTATTTT.

The V and J genes are TRBV4-1 and TRBJ1-2; possibly TRBD1 for D (6 bases). Looked up from germline, CDR1 is MGHRA and CDR2 is YSYEKL. This CDR3 has 14 amino acids. Trimming removed 0 bases at V and 8 bases at J, with 13 bases between. The DNA of the CDR3 is TGCGCCAGCAGCCAAGAAGGGTGGGGGCCCGGCTACACCTTC. It specifies CASSQEGWGPGYTF.

The gene calls are TRBV18 and TRBJ1-1; the D gene is possibly TRBD1 (5 bases). The germline gives CDR1 KGHSH, CDR2 LQKENI. The CDR3 has 13 amino acids. Trimming shortened V by 4 bases and J by 0 bases, and 6 bases separated the two germline ends. The CDR3, as DNA: TGTGCCAGCTCACGAGGGGTGAACACTGAAGCTTTCTTT. This translates into CASSRGVNTEAFF.

The chain joins TRBV10-2 to TRBJ2-5; 7 bases match TRBD2. Germline V gene data show CDR1 as WSHSY and CDR2 as SAAADI. The length of the CDR3 is 15 residues. V shed 2 bases, J shed 1 base, and the junction held 4 bases outside the gene matches. The CDR3 sequence: CASSERRERQETQYF. The CDR3 DNA reads as TGCGCCAGCAGTGAGAGGCGGGAGCGCCAAGAGACCCAGTACTTC.

V gene TRBV7-2 combines with J gene TRBJ2-1; D is perhaps TRBD2 (5 bases). Trimming took 1 base from V and 9 from J, leaving 19 bases between them. The CDR3 has 16 residues. Germline CDR1 and CDR2: SGHTA and FQGNSA. The CDR3 DNA reads as TGTGCCAGCAGCTTAGTTCGGGCCCTAGCCCGCCGTGAGCAGTTCTTC. The encoded protein is CASSLVRALARREQFF.

This clone turned up a few times. At the DNA level, this CDR3 is encoded by other sequences in the same sample as well. This rearrangement joins TRBV18 to TRBJ2-7; D remains ambiguous. The V end was cut by 2 bases, the J end by 0 bases, with 2 bases between. Germline CDR1 and CDR2: KGHSH and LQKENI. This CDR3 contains 12 residues. The chain's CDR3 is CASSPSSYEQYF. The CDR3 DNA reads TGTGCCAGCTCACCAAGCTCCTACGAGCAGTACTTC.

The V gene is TRBV5-6, the J gene TRBJ2-5, with 7 bases that match TRBD2. The CDR3 runs 15 residues. The ends lost 1 base at V and 3 bases at J; junction bases unmatched: 6. Germline CDR1 is SGHDT and CDR2 is YYEEEE. The CDR3 protein is CASSLWREIEETQYF. CDR3 DNA: TGTGCCAGCAGCTTGTGGCGGGAGATCGAAGAGACCCAGTACTTC. Complete variable domain (other parts from reference TRBV5-6 and TRBJ2-5): DAGVTQSPTHLIKTRGQQVTLRCSPKSGHDTVSWYQQALGQGPQFIFQYYEEEERQRGNFPDRFSGHQFPNYSSELNVNALLLGDSALYLCASSLWREIEETQYFGPGTRLLVL.

The chain couples TRBV27 to TRBJ1-4, with D perhaps matching TRBD1 (6 bases). The germline V gene has CDR1 MNHEY and CDR2 SMNVEV (reference sequence). The CDR3 is made up of 13 amino acids. V was trimmed by 6 bases and J by 8 bases, leaving 13 bases between them. The CDR3 DNA reads TGTGCCAGCAGCCGAGGACAGAGGGAAAAACTGTTTTTT. Protein sequence: CASSRGQREKLFF.